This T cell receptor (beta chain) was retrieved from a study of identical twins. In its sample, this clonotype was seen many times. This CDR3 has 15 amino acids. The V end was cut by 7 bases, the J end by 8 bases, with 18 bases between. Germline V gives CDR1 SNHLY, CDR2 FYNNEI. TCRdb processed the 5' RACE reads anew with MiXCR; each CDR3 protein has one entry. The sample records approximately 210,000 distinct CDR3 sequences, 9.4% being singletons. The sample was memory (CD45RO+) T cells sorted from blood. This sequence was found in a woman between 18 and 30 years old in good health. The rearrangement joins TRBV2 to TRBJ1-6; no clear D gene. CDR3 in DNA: TGTGCCAGCAAAGTCCTCTCCACCATTGATTCACCCCTCCACTTT. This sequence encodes CASKVLSTIDSPLHF. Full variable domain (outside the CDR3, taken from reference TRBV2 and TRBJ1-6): EPEVTQTPSHQVTQMGQEVILRCVPISNHLYFYWYRQILGQKVEFLVSFYNNEISEKSEIFDDQFSVERPDGSNFTLKIRSTKLEDSAMYFCASKVLSTIDSPLHFGNGTRLTVT.